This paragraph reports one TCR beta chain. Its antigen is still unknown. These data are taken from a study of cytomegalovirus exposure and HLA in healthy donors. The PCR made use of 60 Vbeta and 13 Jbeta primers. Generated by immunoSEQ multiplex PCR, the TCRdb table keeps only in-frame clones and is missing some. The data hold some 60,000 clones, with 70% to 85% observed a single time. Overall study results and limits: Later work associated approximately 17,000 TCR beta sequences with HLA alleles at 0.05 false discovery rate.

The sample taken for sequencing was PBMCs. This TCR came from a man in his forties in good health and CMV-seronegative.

CDR3 coding DNA: TGTGCCAGCAGTTTAAGGGGCGCAGGACACACTGAAGCTTTCTTT. Residues: CASSLRGAGHTEAFF. The genes are TRBV27 and TRBJ1-1; D is perhaps TRBD1 (5 bases). V was shortened by 2 bases and J by 3 bases, with 13 bases between the two germline ends. The CDR3 spans 15 residues. Germline assignment: CDR1 MNHEY and CDR2 SMNVEV (reference sequence).